The 28 T cell receptor beta chains reported below all come from one sample, sequenced in a study of blood T cell repertoires in COVID-19. The assay was immunoSEQ multiplex PCR, and TCRdb's table has in-frame clones only and misses some. The profile shows 300,000 to 350,000 clones, approximately 88% of them singletons. Sequenced material: peripheral blood. The receptors derive from a woman in her 30s with COVID-19, enrolled during active disease.

This clone occurred once. The gene calls are TRBV15 and TRBJ2-7; 8 nucleotides align to TRBD1. Trimming cost V 3 bases and J 5 bases; bases outside gene matches: 6. The CDR3 is made up of 14 amino acids. Germline-derived CDR1 and CDR2 are LNHNV and YYDKDF (reference sequence). CDR3 sequence reads: CATSSGTGADEQYF. The DNA of the CDR3 is TGTGCCACCAGCAGCGGGACAGGTGCGGACGAGCAGTACTTC.

A remark on this clone: This sample also contains other DNA sequences that code for the same CDR3. The J gene is TRBJ2-2, the V gene TRBV9, with 9 nucleotides matching TRBD2. Looked up from germline, CDR1 is SGDLS and CDR2 is YYNGEE. Trimming cost V 0 bases and J 2 bases; bases outside gene matches: 2. This CDR3 comprises 16 residues. CDR3 coding DNA: TGTGCCAGCAGCGTAGGAGCGGGGGGAAACACCGGGGAGCTGTTTTTT. It is translated as CASSVGAGGNTGELFF.

This chain links TRBV6-5 with TRBJ1-6; TRBD1 aligns across 7 bases. CDR1 and CDR2 from the germline V gene are MNHEY and SVGAGI. This CDR3 has 13 residues. With V trimmed by 6 bases and J by 12 bases, 8 bases remained unmatched. CDR3 sequence (DNA): TGTGCCAGCAGGGGACAGAGTGAAATACCCCTCCACTTT. Translation: CASRGQSEIPLHF.

The J gene is TRBJ2-1, the V gene TRBV29-1; no reliable D call. Germline CDR1 is SQVTM and CDR2 is ANQGSEA. The germline V and J ends were trimmed by 4 bases and 13 bases, with 14 bases remaining between them. The CDR3 consists of 11 residues. CDR3 sequence reads: CSVAPPEEQFF. The CDR3 nucleotides are TGCAGCGTTGCGCCCCCAGAGGAACAGTTCTTC.

The chain recombines TRBV24-1 with TRBJ2-2, with D uncertain. The CDR3 loop spans 13 amino acids. The germline gives CDR1 KGHDR, CDR2 SFDVKD. Trimming removed 1 base from V and 6 bases from J, with 5 bases in between. The CDR3 loop reads CATSDLQPGELFF. The CDR3 DNA reads TGTGCCACCAGTGATTTACAGCCCGGGGAGCTGTTTTTT.

In its sample, this clone was seen once. This rearrangement joins TRBV6-5 to TRBJ1-5, with 7 bases fitting TRBD1. V shed 6 bases, J shed 5 bases, and the junction held 7 bases outside the gene matches. The germline gives CDR1 MNHEY, CDR2 SVGAGI. This CDR3 is 14 amino acids long. In nucleotides, the CDR3 is TGTGCCAGCAGGAAAAAGACAGGGCATCAGCCCCAGCATTTT. Translated, it gives CASRKKTGHQPQHF.

V usage is TRBV4-3 and J usage is TRBJ2-6; 9 nucleotides agree with TRBD1. V shed 0 bases and J 0 bases; nucleotides not matched to a gene: 6. There are 19 residues in the CDR3. Germline V lookup: CDR1 LGHNA, CDR2 YSLEER. The DNA of the CDR3 is TGCGCCAGCAGCCAAGAACGACAGGGGGAAGGCTCTGGGGCCAACGTCCTGACTTTC. Translated, it gives CASSQERQGEGSGANVLTF.

This chain connects TRBV4-2 to TRBJ1-6, with D unresolved. This CDR3 spans 13 amino acids. V dropped 0 bases and J dropped 8 bases, with 5 bases sitting between them. Germline-derived CDR1 and CDR2 are LGHNA and YNFKEQ. As DNA, the CDR3 is TGTGCCAGCAGCCAAGATATAGATTCACCCCTCCACTTT. Translated: CASSQDIDSPLHF.

The chain uses TRBV10-2 and TRBJ1-5; the D gene is possibly TRBD1 (5 bases). CDR3 length: 17 amino acids. The V end was cut by 6 bases, the J end by 0 bases, with 18 bases between. Germline assignment: CDR1 WSHSY and CDR2 SAAADI. The CDR3 is CASRAAGRAYSNQPQHF. The CDR3 DNA is TGCGCCAGCAGGGCAGCAGGGCGAGCTTATAGCAATCAGCCCCAGCATTTT.

This clone appeared once. The chain couples TRBV11-2 to TRBJ2-5; D is unclear. The germline gives CDR1 SGHAT, CDR2 FQNNGV. The CDR3 has 15 amino acids. V lost 5 bases and J lost 6, with 19 bases in between. The CDR3 region has the DNA TGTGCCAGCAGCGTACCCTTCATTCCCAGGAAGACCCAGTACTTC. Its translation: CASSVPFIPRKTQYF.

This clone was found a few times. The chain recombines TRBV5-6 with TRBJ1-5, with 9 positions matching TRBD1. This CDR3 is built from 15 residues. The ends lost 4 bases at V and 3 bases at J; junction bases unmatched: 5. Per the germline V gene, CDR1 is SGHDT and CDR2 is YYEEEE. The chain's CDR3 is CASSRGDRVNQPQHF. CDR3 DNA: TGTGCCAGCAGCCGTGGGGACAGGGTCAATCAGCCCCAGCATTTT.

This sequence joins TRBV9 and TRBJ2-3, with D perhaps matching TRBD2 (6 bases). The CDR3 length is 16 residues. CDR1 is SGDLS, CDR2 YYNGEE, per germline. Trimming shortened V by 0 bases and J by 3 bases, and 14 bases separated the two germline ends. The CDR3 here is CASSVGAGFGTDTQYF. The CDR3 DNA reads as TGTGCCAGCAGCGTAGGTGCGGGGTTCGGTACAGATACGCAGTATTTT.

The CDR3 coding sequence is TGTGCCAGCACCAGGGGGACAGGGAACCAGCCCCAGCATTTT. This encodes CASTRGTGNQPQHF. This sequence joins TRBV7-8 and TRBJ1-5; the match to TRBD1 covers 9 bases. V lost 7 bases to trimming and J lost 7 bases; unmatched junction nucleotides: 8. The CDR3 extends over 14 amino acids. Germline lookup yields CDR1 SGHVS and CDR2 FQNEAQ.

The chain recombines TRBV19 with TRBJ1-2, with a possible D match to TRBD1 (5 bases). The V end was cut by 9 bases, the J end by 3 bases, with 14 bases between. The CDR3 sequence is 13 residues long. CDR1 and CDR2 (germline): LNHDA, SQIVND (reference sequence). CDR3 bases: TGTGCCAGCATGGAGGGGATCGACTATGGCTACACCTTC. As protein: CASMEGIDYGYTF.

CDR3 coding DNA: TGTGCCAGCAGTTTAGACAGCGATAGCAATCAGCCCCAGCATTTT. Residues: CASSLDSDSNQPQHF. The chain carries TRBV2 and TRBJ1-5; the D gene is possibly TRBD1 (5 bases). V was pared by 5 bases and J by 0 bases, with 11 bases between. Germline lookup yields CDR1 SNHLY and CDR2 FYNNEI. This CDR3 contains 15 residues.

V usage is TRBV25-1 and J usage is TRBJ1-2, with TRBD1 matching over 9 bases. From germline, CDR1 is MGHDK and CDR2 SYGVNS. This CDR3 contains 15 residues. V shed 3 bases, J shed 6 bases, and the junction held 8 bases outside the gene matches. The CDR3 spells CASSDPTGGKDGYTF. The CDR3 DNA reads TGTGCCAGCAGTGATCCGACAGGGGGAAAGGATGGCTACACCTTC.

The chain recombines TRBV13 with TRBJ1-5; 8 bases match TRBD1. V shed 3 bases, J shed 5 bases, and the junction held 9 bases outside the gene matches. The CDR3 spans 16 residues. Germline CDR1 and CDR2: PRHDT and FYEKMQ (reference sequence). DNA of the CDR3: TGTGCCAGCAGCTTGAGGACAGGGAAAGCAGATCAGCCCCAGCATTTT. Its protein product is CASSLRTGKADQPQHF.

The chain uses TRBV18 and TRBJ2-2, with D maybe TRBD1 (5 bases). Trimming stripped 6 bases from V and 6 bases from J, with 11 bases between. The germline V gene encodes CDR1 KGHSH and CDR2 LQKENI. The CDR3 sequence is 13 residues long. CDR3: CASSLQGSGELFF. CDR3 bases: TGTGCCAGCTCGCTTCAGGGATCCGGGGAGCTGTTTTTT.

This CDR3 reads CASRPNEQGFGPEAFF. Here the CDR3 DNA reads TGCGCCAGCCGACCCAATGAACAGGGATTTGGCCCTGAAGCTTTCTTT. The rearrangement joins TRBV5-1 to TRBJ1-1, with D perhaps matching TRBD1 (6 bases). V dropped 7 bases and J dropped 6 bases, with 25 bases sitting between them. Germline assignment: CDR1 SGHRS and CDR2 YFSETQ. The CDR3 spans 16 residues.

This sequence joins TRBV5-1 and TRBJ1-3; a weak D match, TRBD1 (6 bases). The CDR3 is 17 amino acids. Between the trimmed V and J ends, which lost 1 base and 3 bases, there was a span of 17 bases. Germline assignment: CDR1 SGHRS and CDR2 YFSETQ. CDR3: CASSLNRPGDDGNTIYF. The CDR3 DNA follows: TGCGCCAGCAGCTTGAACCGCCCAGGGGACGATGGAAACACCATATATTTT.

V is TRBV7-2 and J is TRBJ1-4; the D is unclear. Germline lookup yields CDR1 SGHTA and CDR2 FQGNSA. Trimming removed 3 bases at V and 7 bases at J, with 15 bases between. The CDR3 is 15 residues long. This CDR3 reads CASSFDTARGEKLFF. The DNA for the CDR3 is TGTGCCAGCAGCTTCGACACAGCTCGGGGTGAAAAACTGTTTTTT.

This rearrangement joins TRBV3-1 (or the pseudogene TRBV3-2) to TRBJ2-3; TRBD2 matches 15 bases. The V gene end was trimmed by 5 bases and the J gene end by 6 bases; junction bases not matched to a gene: 6. The length of the CDR3 is 16 residues. From germline, CDR1 is LGHDT and CDR2 YNNKEL (reference sequence). In nucleotides, the CDR3 is TGTGCCAGCAGCATCGGACTAGCGGGGGGGCGGGATACGCAGTATTTT. Translating gives CASSIGLAGGRDTQYF.

This sequence joins TRBV5-1 and TRBJ1-2; TRBD1 aligns across 9 bases. Trimming took 6 bases from V and 4 from J; bases not matched to a gene: 7. Germline CDR1 and CDR2: SGHRS and YFSETQ. This CDR3 is built from 14 residues. CDR3 DNA sequence: TGCGCCAGCACCCTGACAGGGGGTAGCTATGGCTACACCTTC. This codes for CASTLTGGSYGYTF.

This sequence joins TRBV27 and TRBJ1-2; 7 nucleotides match TRBD1. This CDR3 has 16 amino acids. J was trimmed by 4 bases and V by 3 bases; bases with no gene match: 11. Germline V gene data show CDR1 as MNHEY and CDR2 as SMNVEV (reference sequence). CDR3: CASSFFLGGQPYGYTF. CDR3 sequence (DNA): TGTGCCAGCAGTTTCTTCTTGGGGGGACAGCCCTATGGCTACACCTTC.

J is TRBJ1-5 and V is TRBV19; possible D gene TRBD1, 6 bases. This CDR3 is built from 16 residues. Trimming removed 3 bases at V and 2 bases at J, with 14 bases between. Germline lookup yields CDR1 LNHDA and CDR2 SQIVND (reference sequence). The CDR3 reads CASSIEGGRRNQPQHF. CDR3 sequence (DNA): TGTGCCAGTAGTATTGAAGGGGGTAGGCGCAATCAGCCCCAGCATTTT. Combining the CDR3 with reference TRBV19 and TRBJ1-5 gives the whole variable domain DGGITQSPKYLFRKEGQNVTLSCEQNLNHDAMYWYRQDPGQGLRLIYYSQIVNDFQKGDIAEGYSVSREKKESFPLTVTSAQKNPTAFYLCASSIEGGRRNQPQHFGDGTRLSIL.

This clone was seen a handful of times. This chain joins TRBV24-1 and TRBJ2-7; TRBD1 is a possible D gene (6 bases). The V gene's germline CDR1 is KGHDR and CDR2 SFDVKD. The CDR3 loop spans 12 amino acids. V was clipped by 4 bases and J by 7 bases, with 10 bases between them. CDR3 sequence (DNA): TGTGCCACCAGTGACACAGGACAGGAGCAGTACTTC. It is translated as CATSDTGQEQYF.

This chain links TRBV7-2 with TRBJ2-2; D is possibly TRBD2 (6 bases). This CDR3 is built from 15 residues. The germline V gene encodes CDR1 SGHTA and CDR2 FQGNSA. V was shortened by 1 base and J by 4 bases, with 10 bases between the two germline ends. The CDR3 reads CASSLVQGGTGELFF. CDR3 DNA: TGTGCCAGCAGCTTAGTTCAGGGAGGCACCGGGGAGCTGTTTTTT.

The chain joins TRBV6-5 to TRBJ2-7; no reliable D call. Trimming took 7 bases from V and 2 from J, leaving 9 bases between them. The V gene's germline CDR1 is MNHEY and CDR2 SVGAGI. The CDR3 contains 12 residues. CDR3 bases: TGTGCCAGCAAGACACCGACCTACGAGCAGTACTTC. Translated, it gives CASKTPTYEQYF.